The rows below give T cell receptor beta chains drawn from one sample of a study of OX40 agonist ivuxolimab in advanced cancers. Sequenced by immunoSEQ multiplex PCR; TCRdb stores in-frame clones only, minus some. The table records around 60,000 clones, about nine tenths of them present only once. The material was CD4+ or CD8+ T cells sorted from blood, obtained in a trial of the OX40 agonist ivuxolimab. These receptors all stem from an adult with an advanced solid tumor such as melanoma, head and neck, liver or kidney cancer. Each CDR3 is given with its conserved first and last residue. D genes are given only for firm matches. A clone size is listed for some rows: how often the clone was seen (once, few, many), or a class if it is expanded.

TRBV5-1	TRBJ2-2	TRBD2	NA	TGCGCCAGCAGCTTTACCGGGACTAGCGGCCTTGGGACCGGGGAGCTGTTTTTT	CASSFTGTSGLGTGELFF
TRBV29-1	TRBJ1-5	TRBD1	NA	TGCAGCGTGGAGGGACAGGGAAACCAGCATTTT	CSVEGQGNQHF
TRBV27	TRBJ1-2	NA	few	TGTGCCAGCAGCCCGACAGGACATGGCTATGGCTACACCTTC	CASSPTGHGYGYTF
TRBV28	TRBJ1-2	NA	NA	TGTGCCAGCGCTATCACAGGGAGCTCACTCTATGGCTACACCTTC	CASAITGSSLYGYTF
TRBV7-2	TRBJ2-5	TRBD2	NA	TGTGCCAGCAGCGCGGGACTAGCGGGGGTCGAGACCCAGTACTTC	CASSAGLAGVETQYF
TRBV23-1	TRBJ2-4	TRBD1	NA	TGCGCCAGCAGTCAATGGCCGGGACAGGGGGCGGAAAACATTCAGTACTTC	CASSQWPGQGAENIQYF
TRBV6-1	TRBJ1-1	TRBD1	NA	TGTGCCAGCAGAGGGGACAGGAACACTGAAGCTTTCTTT	CASRGDRNTEAFF
TRBV7-2	TRBJ2-7	TRBD1	NA	TGTGCCAGCAGCTTAGGGCTCCCGGGACAGACCTCGACCTACGAGCAGTACTTC	CASSLGLPGQTSTYEQYF
TRBV30	TRBJ1-6	NA	NA	TGTGCCTGGAGTGTCGGACAGCTCTATAATTCACCCCTCCACTTT	CAWSVGQLYNSPLHF
TRBV28	TRBJ2-7	TRBD2	NA	TGTGCCAGCAGTTCCCTAGGACTAGCGGGAGCACGGAACGAGCAGTACTTC	CASSSLGLAGARNEQYF
TRBV6-1	TRBJ1-5	NA	NA	TGTGCCAGCAGGGGGACGGATCAGCCCCAGCATTTT	CASRGTDQPQHF
TRBV10-1	TRBJ2-1	NA	NA	TGCGCCAGCAGAGCCCTACCGGGACCCCCCTACAATGAGCAGTTCTTC	CASRALPGPPYNEQFF
TRBV28	TRBJ2-1	NA	NA	TGTGCCAGCAGTTTACTAGCGAGCCGTGGGTACAATGAGCAGTTCTTC	CASSLLASRGYNEQFF
TRBV6-5	TRBJ2-2	NA	NA	TGTGCCAGCAGTTACTCTTGGGGCAATGATGGGGAGCTGTTTTTT	CASSYSWGNDGELFF
TRBV18	TRBJ2-7	NA	NA	TGTGCCAGCTCACCACCGGGGGCCTACGAGCAGTACTTC	CASSPPGAYEQYF
TRBV9	TRBJ1-1	NA	NA	TGTGCCAGCAGCACCTTGACAGGAGGGGGTGAAGCTTTCTTT	CASSTLTGGGEAFF
TRBV9	TRBJ2-2	TRBD2	once	TGTGCCAGCAGCGTAGAGTCTAGCGGGTACACCGGGGAGCTGTTTTTT	CASSVESSGYTGELFF
TRBV7-2	TRBJ2-5	NA	NA	TGTGCCAGCAGCTTAGACGTGGGGACCCAGTACTTC	CASSLDVGTQYF